Shown below are 9 T cell receptor beta chains from a single sample sequenced in a study of T cell responses to AZD1222 COVID-19 vaccine. The protocol was immunoSEQ multiplex PCR, while the TCRdb copy is restricted to in-frame clones and leaves out a portion. The sample shows about 180,000 clones, 90% of them seen only once. The sequencing used peripheral blood, collected on day 0 of AZD1222 vaccination. Source of these receptors: an adult in good health.

The chain has TRBV14 and TRBJ2-6; 9 nucleotides line up with TRBD2. The germline CDR1 and CDR2 sequences are SGHDN and FVKESK. Trimming cost V 4 bases and J 3 bases; bases outside gene matches: 10. The CDR3 is made up of 18 amino acids. For the CDR3, the DNA is TGTGCCAGCAGCCCCCTCGGCGGGGGGGTTCGTGGGGCCAACGTCCTGACTTTC. It codes for CASSPLGGGVRGANVLTF.

The chain is built from TRBV4-2 and TRBJ1-3; TRBD1 matches 8 bases. The CDR3 spans 19 residues. V dropped 2 bases and J dropped 0; count of bases not matched to a gene: 12. The germline gives CDR1 LGHNA, CDR2 YNFKEQ. CDR3 DNA: TGTGCCAGCAGCCAATGGGCTCCTGGACAGGGCTCCTCTGGAAACACCATATATTTT. This sequence encodes CASSQWAPGQGSSGNTIYF.

The gene calls are TRBV6-4 and TRBJ2-2; D call uncertain. The CDR3 spans 14 residues. CDR1 is MRHNA, CDR2 SNTAGT, per germline. The ends were cut back, 5 bases at V and 2 bases at J, with 9 bases in the middle. In DNA form, the CDR3 reads TGTGCCAGCAGTCGTCAGGAAAACACCGGGGAGCTGTTTTTT. Its translation is CASSRQENTGELFF.

The chain recombines TRBV5-1 with TRBJ1-2, with TRBD1 matching 9 bases. J was trimmed by 6 bases and V by 3 bases; bases with no gene match: 9. Per germline, CDR1 SGHRS and CDR2 YFSETQ. The CDR3 spans 15 residues. The CDR3 reads CASSSGQGGFNGYTF. The CDR3 nucleotides read TGCGCCAGCAGCTCGGGACAGGGAGGCTTCAATGGCTACACCTTC. The variable domain in full, completed from reference TRBV5-1 and TRBJ1-2, reads KAGVTQTPRYLIKTRGQQVTLSCSPISGHRSVSWYQQTPGQGLQFLFEYFSETQRNKGNFPGRFSGRQFSNSRSEMNVSTLELGDSALYLCASSSGQGGFNGYTFGSGTRLTVV.

About this clone: An end of the junction does not agree with germline; a read error may underlie this. This chain joins TRBV4-1 and TRBJ2-2; D might be TRBD2 (5 bases). Germline lookup yields CDR1 MGHRA and CDR2 YSYEKL. This CDR3 has 19 amino acids. This CDR3 reads CASSQQPYLERPNIGELFF. CDR3 coding DNA: TGCGCCAGCAGCCAACAGCCCTACCTTGAGCGGCCTAACATCGGGGAGCTGTTTTTT.

This clone was picked up one time. The chain uses TRBV19 and TRBJ1-4; 9 nucleotides align to TRBD1. The CDR3 spans 14 residues. Germline V gives CDR1 LNHDA, CDR2 SQIVND (reference sequence). V gave up 6 bases and J gave up 8 bases; unmatched junction bases: 7. CDR3 protein: CASRKQGAGEKLFF. CDR3 DNA sequence: TGTGCCAGTAGGAAACAGGGGGCGGGCGAAAAACTGTTTTTT. Full variable domain (outside the CDR3, taken from reference TRBV19 and TRBJ1-4): DGGITQSPKYLFRKEGQNVTLSCEQNLNHDAMYWYRQDPGQGLRLIYYSQIVNDFQKGDIAEGYSVSREKKESFPLTVTSAQKNPTAFYLCASRKQGAGEKLFFGSGTQLSVL.

The rearrangement joins TRBV18 to TRBJ1-1, with 9 positions matching TRBD1. The germline CDR1 and CDR2 sequences are KGHSH and LQKENI. J was trimmed by 0 bases and V by 2 bases; bases with no gene match: 19. The CDR3 loop spans 21 amino acids. The CDR3 bases are TGTGCCAGCTCACCATGGGCCCACAGGACAGGGGTGGGGACCATGAACACTGAAGCTTTCTTT. Amino acids: CASSPWAHRTGVGTMNTEAFF.

The chain uses TRBV5-4 and TRBJ2-1; 8 nucleotides line up with TRBD1. Trimming removed 4 bases from V and 3 bases from J; junction bases left unmatched: 6. CDR3 length: 15 residues. Germline V gene lookup returns CDR1 SGHNT and CDR2 YYREEE (reference sequence). CDR3 bases: TGTGCCAGCAGCCCAGGACAGGGAAGCTACAATGAGCAGTTCTTC. Its protein product is CASSPGQGSYNEQFF. Together with reference TRBV5-4 and TRBJ2-1, the CDR3 gives the full variable domain: ETGVTQSPTHLIKTRGQQVTLRCSSQSGHNTVSWYQQALGQGPQFIFQYYREEENGRGNFPPRFSGLQFPNYSSELNVNALELDDSALYLCASSPGQGSYNEQFFGPGTRLTVL.

This clone has a single count. CDR3 sequence (DNA): TGTGCCAGTAGAGAGGACAGCTATGGCTACACCTTC. It translates to CASREDSYGYTF. V and J are TRBV19 and TRBJ1-2; the D gene is possibly TRBD1 (6 bases). This CDR3 comprises 12 residues. Trimming removed 6 bases from V and 4 bases from J, with 9 bases in between. Germline assignment: CDR1 LNHDA and CDR2 SQIVND (reference sequence).